One sample yielded the 18 T cell receptor beta chains listed below, sequenced in a study of PD-L1 blockade in urothelial cancer. Clones were sequenced by immunoSEQ multiplex PCR, and TCRdb holds only the in-frame ones, with some missing. The sample yields around 93,000 clones, approximately 82% seen once. Time point of the sample: peripheral blood 6 weeks after treatment start. The source was PBMCs, collected around atezolizumab (anti-PD-L1) treatment. The receptor set was obtained from a man in his 70s with urothelial cancer.

The chain carries TRBV4-1 and TRBJ2-1, with D unclear. CDR3 length: 13 residues. Trimming cost V 1 base and J 5 bases, with 6 bases left between them. CDR1 and CDR2 (germline): MGHRA, YSYEKL. The CDR3 loop is CASSQGVNNEQFF. The DNA of the CDR3 is TGCGCCAGCAGCCAAGGCGTAAACAATGAGCAGTTCTTC.

This clone appeared a single time. The V call is TRBV10-2, the J call TRBJ2-1; 12 bases are a match to TRBD2. Per germline, CDR1 WSHSY and CDR2 SAAADI. The CDR3 is made up of 15 amino acids. V lost 0 bases to trimming and J lost 7 bases; unmatched junction nucleotides: 1. The CDR3 bases are TGCGCCAGCAGTGAGTCGACTAGCGGGAGAAATGAGCAGTTCTTC. As protein: CASSESTSGRNEQFF.

This rearrangement joins TRBV5-1 to TRBJ2-1, with D perhaps matching TRBD1 (5 bases). CDR3 length: 15 amino acids. Germline CDR1 is SGHRS and CDR2 is YFSETQ. The ends were cut back, 1 base at V and 0 bases at J, with 8 bases in the middle. Written as DNA, the CDR3 is TGCGCCAGCAGCTTGCAGGGCAGCTCCTACAATGAGCAGTTCTTC. Protein: CASSLQGSSYNEQFF.

The CDR3 DNA reads TGTGCCAGCGGAGCGGGGGGGCCTGAGACCCAGTACTTC. As protein: CASGAGGPETQYF. The V call is TRBV6-1, the J call TRBJ2-5; 10 bases are shared with TRBD2. The CDR3 contains 13 residues. Germline V gene data show CDR1 as MNHNS and CDR2 as SASEGT. V dropped 8 bases and J dropped 5; count of bases not matched to a gene: 5.

The rearrangement uses TRBV5-4 and TRBJ2-2, with a tentative D call TRBD2 (6 bases). The CDR3 covers 14 residues. In germline, CDR1 is SGHNT, CDR2 YYREEE (reference sequence). V lost 0 bases to trimming and J lost 3 bases, with 6 bases between them. The CDR3 protein is CASSLGGDTGELFF. The CDR3 DNA reads as TGTGCCAGCAGCTTGGGGGGGGACACCGGGGAGCTGTTTTTT. The full variable domain, completed using reference TRBV5-4 and TRBJ2-2, is ETGVTQSPTHLIKTRGQQVTLRCSSQSGHNTVSWYQQALGQGPQFIFQYYREEENGRGNFPPRFSGLQFPNYSSELNVNALELDDSALYLCASSLGGDTGELFFGEGSRLTVL.

This clone was recorded a few times. The chain uses TRBV11-1 and TRBJ2-7, with 10 bases that match TRBD1. V was clipped by 5 bases and J by 0 bases; unmatched bases: 1. The length of the CDR3 is 14 residues. The germline V gene encodes CDR1 SGHAT and CDR2 FQDESV (reference sequence). In DNA form, the CDR3 reads TGTGCCAGCAGCCGGGACAGGGGCTCCTACGAGCAGTACTTC. Amino acids: CASSRDRGSYEQYF.

This clone appeared a single time. The chain has TRBV5-1 and TRBJ1-1; D ambiguous. This CDR3 region has 14 residues. Germline assignment: CDR1 SGHRS and CDR2 YFSETQ. Trimming pared 0 bases from V and 3 bases from J, leaving 9 bases between. DNA for the CDR3: TGCGCCAGCAGCTTGGATGGGAGGGACACTGAAGCTTTCTTT. It encodes CASSLDGRDTEAFF.

The chain has TRBV6-5 and TRBJ2-5; 9 nucleotides line up with TRBD2. The CDR3 covers 15 residues. The germline CDR1 and CDR2 sequences are MNHEY and SVGAGI. With V trimmed by 6 bases and J by 1 base, 6 bases remained unmatched. DNA of the CDR3: TGTGCCAGCAGCTATCTAGCGGGATCCCAAGAGACCCAGTACTTC. Protein: CASSYLAGSQETQYF.

The chain employs TRBV5-4 and TRBJ1-1; unclear D gene. CDR1 is SGHNT, CDR2 YYREEE, per germline (reference sequence). V was cut by 1 base and J by 5 bases, with 9 bases left in between. The CDR3 consists of 13 residues. The CDR3 DNA follows: TGTGCCAGCAGCTTGTTGGGAGGTACTGAAGCTTTCTTT. It yields the protein CASSLLGGTEAFF.

J is TRBJ2-7 and V is TRBV30; maybe TRBD2 (6 bases). The CDR3 is made up of 14 amino acids. V was trimmed by 5 bases and J by 0 bases, leaving 14 bases between them. Germline CDR1 reads GTSNPN; CDR2 reads SVGIG (reference sequence). CDR3 DNA: TGTGCCTGGGGGACTCTAGAGGTCTCCTACGAGCAGTACTTC. Translating gives CAWGTLEVSYEQYF.

This clone has more than one count but fewer than ten. The chain links TRBV19 to TRBJ2-6; D is perhaps TRBD2 (6 bases). Germline V lookup: CDR1 LNHDA, CDR2 SQIVND (reference sequence). Trimming pared 3 bases from V and 1 base from J, leaving 7 bases between. The CDR3 covers 15 residues. CDR3 loop: CASSMAGSGANVLTF. Here the CDR3 DNA reads TGTGCCAGTAGTATGGCGGGGTCTGGGGCCAACGTCCTGACTTTC.

CDR3 bases: TGTGCCAGCAGCCTGGACAGGGTCGATGGCTACACCTTC. Protein: CASSLDRVDGYTF. The chain links TRBV6-1 to TRBJ1-2; 8 bases align to TRBD1. The V gene end was trimmed by 6 bases and the J gene end by 6 bases; junction bases not matched to a gene: 6. CDR3 size: 13 residues. The germline V gene has CDR1 MNHNS and CDR2 SASEGT.

The rearrangement links TRBV5-1 to TRBJ2-5, with 8 positions matching TRBD2. There are 14 residues in the CDR3. The germline gives CDR1 SGHRS, CDR2 YFSETQ. V shed 4 bases, J shed 5 bases, and the junction held 7 bases outside the gene matches. The CDR3 DNA follows: TGCGCCAGCAGCACCGGGACTAGAGGGGAGACCCAGTACTTC. Translated: CASSTGTRGETQYF.

This clone appeared once. The rearrangement joins TRBV5-1 to TRBJ2-2; D might be TRBD1 (5 bases). Trimming cost V 6 bases and J 2 bases, with 11 bases left between them. This CDR3 is built from 14 residues. Germline V CDR1 and CDR2: SGHRS, YFSETQ. The CDR3 reads CASMITGNTGELFF. CDR3 in DNA: TGCGCCAGCATGATCACAGGAAACACCGGGGAGCTGTTTTTT.

The chain joins TRBV6-6 to TRBJ2-1; a weak D match, TRBD1 (6 bases). The V and J ends lost 5 bases and 5 bases respectively, with 13 bases between them. In germline, CDR1 is MNHNY, CDR2 SVGAGI (reference sequence). The CDR3 covers 14 residues. The CDR3 region has the DNA TGTGCCAGCAGTCGTTGGACAGCGGACAATGAGCAGTTCTTC. As protein: CASSRWTADNEQFF.

The chain joins TRBV27 to TRBJ2-3, with D perhaps TRBD1 (5 bases). V shed 5 bases and J shed 6 bases, with 12 bases lying between them. The CDR3 contains 13 residues. The V gene's germline CDR1 is MNHEY and CDR2 SMNVEV (reference sequence). CDR3 region: CASSPLYRDTQYF. The DNA for the CDR3 is TGTGCCAGCAGTCCTCTTTACAGGGATACGCAGTATTTT.

The chain carries TRBV19 and TRBJ1-1; 8 bases match TRBD1. The CDR3 contains 16 residues. The trim removed 7 bases at V and 3 bases at J, leaving 13 bases unmatched. Germline V gene sequence: CDR1 LNHDA, CDR2 SQIVND (reference sequence). In DNA, the CDR3 is TGTGCCAGTACCAAACGGGGACAGGACAGTGACACTGAAGCTTTCTTT. This gives the protein CASTKRGQDSDTEAFF.

This sequence joins TRBV19 and TRBJ1-2; TRBD1 agrees at 8 bases. V shed 3 bases and J 3 bases; nucleotides not matched to a gene: 3. Germline values: CDR1 LNHDA, CDR2 SQIVND (reference sequence). This CDR3 has 14 amino acids. CDR3 DNA: TGTGCCAGTAGTATCGAGACAGGGGACTATGGCTACACCTTC. It specifies CASSIETGDYGYTF.